Here is one T cell receptor beta chain with its context. Its specificity is unknown. Trimming cost V 10 bases and J 5 bases, with 13 bases left between them. CDR1 is MGHDK and CDR2 is SYGVNS in the germline V gene. The CDR3 has 12 residues. With a J-beta primer mix and a sample-barcoded 5' primer, a second PCR ran about 7 to 12 cycles. TCRdb re-called the 5' RACE reads with MiXCR, one entry per CDR3 protein. The sample carries about 780,000 distinct CDR3 sequences, 62% recorded once. This record comes from a study of blood T cells in healthy people across ages. Broader study findings: With age, beta diversity per million T cells declined roughly linearly, significantly by 40 to 50.

Per sample, a minimum of 6.5 million PBMCs were isolated. Sequencing was carried out using blood. This rearrangement joins TRBV25-1 to TRBJ2-3, with no clear D. This sequence originates from a man aged 30 to 45 in good health. The CDR3 bases are TGTGCCACTACCTTCGGCGGAGATACGCAGTATTTT. Translating it yields CATTFGGDTQYF.